This T cell receptor beta chain was profiled in a study of T cell responses to AZD1222 COVID-19 vaccine. Study findings and constraints: Nearly half of spike-specific TCRs reportedly go after variant regions that carry no mutations. CD4 TCRs linked to vaccination spanned spike, dominating at 160-218 and 743-854. Increases in Spike-specific TCR breadth and depth were seen after two AZD1222 doses.

Sequencing used immunoSEQ multiplex PCR; TCRdb keeps in-frame clones, though not all of them. Here the sample spans about 99,000 clones, roughly 90% being singletons. This CDR3 comprises 12 residues. V shed 3 bases and J shed 2 bases, with 4 bases lying between them. For this clone: Antigen unknown.

The chain couples TRBV12-3 or TRBV12-4 to TRBJ2-5; D is unclear. Here the sequenced sample was peripheral blood, taken on day 0 of AZD1222 vaccination. The TCR sequence derives from an adult in good health. CDR3 nucleotide sequence: TGTGCCAGCAGTTTTTGGCAAGAGACCCAGTACTTC. Translating it yields CASSFWQETQYF.